Given below is one T cell receptor beta chain in context. No antigen is known for it. No much larger clone exists at a distance of one base, and base qualities are not known. Set within a cohort of healthcare workers in London, UK, this nested case-control study involved weekly PCR testing of nasopharyngeal swabs along with blood sampling. Between 23 and 31 March 2020, the week of the UK lockdown, healthcare workers were enrolled and then followed up weekly for as long as 16 weeks. This entry is derived from a study of early T cells in non-severe SARS-CoV-2 infection (dated by TCRdb to about 2021). For the wider study: Because TCR sequencing relied on bulk RNA taken from unsorted whole blood, pairing of alpha and beta chains was not possible. Beyond this particular receptor, the publication reports: VDJdb matching was skewed toward anti-spike CD8 responses and likely underestimated virus-specific expansions, missing private and CD4 specificities.

From the germline V gene, CDR1 is SQVTM and CDR2 is ANQGSEA. The CDR3 has 13 amino acids, counting the end cysteine and phenylalanine. Solely the CDR3 DNA is kept, with 39 bases framed from the first base. V is trimmed back by 6 bases and J by 5 bases, and the junction contains 6 bases that no gene match accounts for. Library preparation employed 5' RACE. Data came from a NextSeq 500. The TCR library protocol attached unique molecular identifiers to individual cDNA molecules to correct for sequencing error and PCR bias. Sequencing covered both TCR alpha and beta chains, and within each sample the abundances of alpha and beta sequences were tightly co-correlated. The authors' analysis ran thus. Decombinator V4 was used to annotate the V gene, J gene and CDR3 of the TCR sequences. Expanded TCRs were defined as changing significantly between any two time points under a Poisson model with p below 0.0001. TCR abundances were normalised to the total number of TCRs sequenced per sample and expressed as counts per million. MAIT TCRs were defined by TRAV1-2 paired with TRAJ12, TRAJ20 or TRAJ33, and iNKT TCRs by TRAV10 paired with TRAJ18. A search of VDJdb, accessed on 1 November 2021, was run for TCRs annotated to CMV, EBV and SARS-CoV-2, with TCRs annotated for multiple antigens excluded. TCRdb trimmed public reads at Q25 via fastp, called clones via MiXCR and kept in-frame beta chains. Records with the same CDR3 protein are collapsed into one entry carrying the most frequent genes and DNA. The V and J calls reflect TCRdb's pipeline rather than the authors' work. The sample table records tens of thousands of distinct CDR3 sequences; roughly an eighth of these occur just once. The ten largest clonotypes hold roughly 4% of the sample.

This receptor was obtained from an adult who was a healthcare worker with PCR-confirmed SARS-CoV-2 infection or an uninfected control (not recorded which). The sample was whole blood. The sequence is built from TRBV29-1 and TRBJ1-4; TRBD1 agrees with 7 junctional bases. The DNA sequence is given as TGCAGCGTGGGGGACAGACTGAATGAAAAACTGTTTTTT. This encodes CSVGDRLNEKLFF.